One and the same sample provided the 2 T cell receptor beta chains below, sequenced in a study of blood T cell repertoires in COVID-19. Clones were sequenced by immunoSEQ multiplex PCR, and TCRdb holds only the in-frame ones, with some missing. Counted here are around 200,000 clones, about 86% occurring once; the ten biggest clones make up roughly 2%. The sequencing sample was made of peripheral blood. Receptor source: a woman between 45 and 65 years old with acute or convalescent COVID-19.

J is TRBJ1-2 and V is TRBV2; D is perhaps TRBD1 (6 bases). Trimming pared 6 bases from V and 4 bases from J, leaving 21 bases between. The CDR3 covers 16 residues. The V gene's germline CDR1 is SNHLY and CDR2 FYNNEI. This CDR3 reads CASRLDRPRGSYGYTF. The CDR3 DNA reads TGTGCCAGCAGGCTCGACAGGCCGAGGGGGTCCTATGGCTACACCTTC.

The chain links TRBV5-1 to TRBJ2-5; 12 bases are a match to TRBD2. Germline V gene lookup returns CDR1 SGHRS and CDR2 YFSETQ. The CDR3 runs to 15 residues. V shed 4 bases and J 4 bases; nucleotides not matched to a gene: 5. CDR3 nucleotide sequence: TGCGCCAGCAGCCTTGGACTAGCGGGGTCAGAGACCCAGTACTTC. It encodes CASSLGLAGSETQYF. The complete variable domain, with remaining parts taken from reference TRBV5-1 and TRBJ2-5, reads KAGVTQTPRYLIKTRGQQVTLSCSPISGHRSVSWYQQTPGQGLQFLFEYFSETQRNKGNFPGRFSGRQFSNSRSEMNVSTLELGDSALYLCASSLGLAGSETQYFGPGTRLLVL.